This TCR beta chain stems from a study of response to subunit inactivated influenza vaccine. This clonotype was seen at least ten times. What it recognizes is unknown. A single record per CDR3 protein comes from TCRdb applying MiXCR to the RT-PCR reads. The sample shows under 200,000 distinct CDR3 sequences, roughly a tenth of them seen only once. Study-level points and caveats: After each seasonal influenza vaccination, few new T cells are recruited, the authors suggested.

This CDR3 has 14 residues. Trimming cost V 4 bases and J 2 bases; bases outside gene matches: 2. The rearrangement links TRBV12-3 or TRBV12-4 to TRBJ2-3; 8 nucleotides agree with TRBD2. The clonotype was recovered from a man aged 45-60 years who received an inactivated influenza vaccine. This specimen was non-naive T cells sorted from PBMCs, taken about 40 days after vaccination. Written as DNA, the CDR3 is TGTGCCAGCAGTTCCGGACTAGCCACAGATACGCAGTATTTT. It yields the protein CASSSGLATDTQYF.